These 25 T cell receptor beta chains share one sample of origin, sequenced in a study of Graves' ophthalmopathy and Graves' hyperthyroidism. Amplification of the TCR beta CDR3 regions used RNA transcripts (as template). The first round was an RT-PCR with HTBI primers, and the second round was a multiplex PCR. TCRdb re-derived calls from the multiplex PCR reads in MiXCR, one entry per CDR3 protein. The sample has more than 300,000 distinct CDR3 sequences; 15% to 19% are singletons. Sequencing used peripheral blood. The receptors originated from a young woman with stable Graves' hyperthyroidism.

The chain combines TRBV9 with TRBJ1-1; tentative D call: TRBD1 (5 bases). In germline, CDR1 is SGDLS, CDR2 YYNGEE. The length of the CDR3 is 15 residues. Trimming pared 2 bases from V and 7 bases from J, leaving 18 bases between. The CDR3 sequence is CASSVLRGSVGEAFF. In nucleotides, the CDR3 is TGTGCCAGCAGCGTTTTACGGGGGTCCGTAGGTGAAGCTTTCTTT.

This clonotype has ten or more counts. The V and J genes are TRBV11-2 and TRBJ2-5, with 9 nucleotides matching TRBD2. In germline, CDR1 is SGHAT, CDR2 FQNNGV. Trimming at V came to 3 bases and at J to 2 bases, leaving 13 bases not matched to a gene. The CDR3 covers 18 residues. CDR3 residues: CASSFLLRGLARQETQYF. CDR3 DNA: TGTGCCAGCAGCTTCCTATTACGGGGACTAGCTAGGCAAGAGACCCAGTACTTC.

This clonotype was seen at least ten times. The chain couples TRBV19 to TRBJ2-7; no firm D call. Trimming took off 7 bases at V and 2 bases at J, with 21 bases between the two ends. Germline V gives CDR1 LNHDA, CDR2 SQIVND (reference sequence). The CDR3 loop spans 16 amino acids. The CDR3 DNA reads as TGTGCCAGTATCGGGCGTAGTATAATTAGGGCCTACGAGCAGTACTTC. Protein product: CASIGRSIIRAYEQYF.

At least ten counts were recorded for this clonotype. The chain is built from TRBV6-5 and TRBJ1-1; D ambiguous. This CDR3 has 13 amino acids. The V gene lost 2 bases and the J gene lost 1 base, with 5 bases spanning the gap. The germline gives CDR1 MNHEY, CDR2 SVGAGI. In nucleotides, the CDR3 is TGTGCCAGCAGTTACAGGGCGAACACTGAAGCTTTCTTT. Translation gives CASSYRANTEAFF.

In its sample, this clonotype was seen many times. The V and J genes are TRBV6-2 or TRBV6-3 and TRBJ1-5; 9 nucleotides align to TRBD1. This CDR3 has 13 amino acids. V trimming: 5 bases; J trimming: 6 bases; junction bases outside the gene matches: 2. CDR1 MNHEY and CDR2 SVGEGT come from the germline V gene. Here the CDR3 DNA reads TGTGCCAGCAGTGGGACAGGGAGTCAGCCCCAGCATTTT. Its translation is CASSGTGSQPQHF.

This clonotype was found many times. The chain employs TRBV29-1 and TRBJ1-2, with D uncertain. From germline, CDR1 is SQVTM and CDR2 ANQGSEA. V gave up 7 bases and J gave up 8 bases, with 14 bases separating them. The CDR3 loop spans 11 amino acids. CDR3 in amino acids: CSANYGEGYTF. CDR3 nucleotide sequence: TGCAGCGCGAACTACGGGGAAGGCTACACCTTC.

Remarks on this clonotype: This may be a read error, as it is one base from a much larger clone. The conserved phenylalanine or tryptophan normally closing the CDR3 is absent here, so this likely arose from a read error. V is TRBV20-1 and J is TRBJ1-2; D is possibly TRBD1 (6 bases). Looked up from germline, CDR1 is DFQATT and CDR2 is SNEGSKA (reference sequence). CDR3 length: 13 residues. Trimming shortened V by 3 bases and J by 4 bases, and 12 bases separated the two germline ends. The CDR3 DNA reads TGCAGTGCTAGCCAGGGACAAATCTATGGCTACACCTTG. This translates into CSASQGQIYGYTL.

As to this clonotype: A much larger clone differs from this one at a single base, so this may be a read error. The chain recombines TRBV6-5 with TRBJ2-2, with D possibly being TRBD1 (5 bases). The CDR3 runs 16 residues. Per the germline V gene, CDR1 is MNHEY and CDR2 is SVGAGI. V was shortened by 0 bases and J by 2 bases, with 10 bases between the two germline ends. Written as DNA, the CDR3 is TGTGCCAGCAGTTACTCGTTAGGGGCTAACACCGGGGAGCTGTTTTTT. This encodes CASSYSLGANTGELFF.

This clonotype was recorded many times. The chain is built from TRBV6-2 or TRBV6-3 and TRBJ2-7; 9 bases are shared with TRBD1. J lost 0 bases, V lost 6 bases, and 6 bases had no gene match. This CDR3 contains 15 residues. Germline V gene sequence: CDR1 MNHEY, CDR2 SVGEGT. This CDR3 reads CASSAGTGSSYEQYF. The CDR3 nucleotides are TGTGCCAGCAGCGCGGGGACAGGGAGCTCCTACGAGCAGTACTTC.

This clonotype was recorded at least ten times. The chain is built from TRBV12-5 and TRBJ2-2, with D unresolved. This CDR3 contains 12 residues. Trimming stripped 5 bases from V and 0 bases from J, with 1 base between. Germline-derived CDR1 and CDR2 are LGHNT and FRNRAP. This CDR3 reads CASGPNTGELFF. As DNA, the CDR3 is TGTGCTAGTGGTCCGAACACCGGGGAGCTGTTTTTT. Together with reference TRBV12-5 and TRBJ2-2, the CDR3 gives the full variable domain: DARVTQTPRHKVTEMGQEVTMRCQPILGHNTVFWYRQTMMQGLELLAYFRNRAPLDDSGMPKDRFSAEMPDATLATLKIQPSEPRDSAVYFCASGPNTGELFFGEGSRLTVL.

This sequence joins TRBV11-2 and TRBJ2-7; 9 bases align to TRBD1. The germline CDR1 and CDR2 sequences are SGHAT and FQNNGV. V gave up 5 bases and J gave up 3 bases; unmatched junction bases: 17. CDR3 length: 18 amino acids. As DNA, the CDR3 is TGTGCCAGCAGCGGTGGACAGGGGATAAGTCCCGAGCGCTACGAGCAGTACTTC. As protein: CASSGGQGISPERYEQYF.

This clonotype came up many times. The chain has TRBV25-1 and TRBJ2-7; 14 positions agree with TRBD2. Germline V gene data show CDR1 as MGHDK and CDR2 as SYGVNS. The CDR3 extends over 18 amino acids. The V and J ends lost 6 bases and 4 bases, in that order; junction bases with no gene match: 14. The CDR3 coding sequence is TGTGCCAGCAGCCGCCTGACTAGCGGGGGGGCGGAGGCATACGAGCAGTACTTC. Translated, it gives CASSRLTSGGAEAYEQYF.

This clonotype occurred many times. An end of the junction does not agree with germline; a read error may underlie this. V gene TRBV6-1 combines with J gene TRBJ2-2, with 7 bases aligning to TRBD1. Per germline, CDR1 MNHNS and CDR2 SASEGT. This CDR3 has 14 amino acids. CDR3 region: CASSKTGDTGELVF. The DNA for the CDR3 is TGTGCCAGCAGTAAAACAGGGGACACCGGGGAGCTGGTTTTT.

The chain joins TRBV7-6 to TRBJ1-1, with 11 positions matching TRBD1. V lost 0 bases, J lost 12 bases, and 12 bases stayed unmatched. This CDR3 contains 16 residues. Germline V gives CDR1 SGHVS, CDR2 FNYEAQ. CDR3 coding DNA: TGTGCCAGCAGCTTAGCCCCGGGACAGGGGGGCCCAGAAACTTTCTTT. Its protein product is CASSLAPGQGGPETFF.

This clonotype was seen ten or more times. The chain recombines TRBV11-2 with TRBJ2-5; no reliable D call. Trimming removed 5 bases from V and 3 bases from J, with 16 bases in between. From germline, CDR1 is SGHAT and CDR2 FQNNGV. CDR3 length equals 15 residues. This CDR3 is CASSPSRWQEETQYF. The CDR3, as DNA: TGTGCCAGCAGCCCCTCTCGGTGGCAAGAAGAGACCCAGTACTTC.

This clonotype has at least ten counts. The CDR3 DNA reads TGTGCCAGCAACCCCCAGGGTCCCCCCTACGAGCAGTACTTC. It codes for CASNPQGPPYEQYF. The chain couples TRBV12-3 or TRBV12-4 to TRBJ2-7; TRBD1 might be the D (5 bases). Trimming took 7 bases from V and 2 from J, leaving 15 bases between them. This CDR3 spans 14 amino acids.

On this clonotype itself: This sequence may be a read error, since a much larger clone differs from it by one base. The CDR3 reads CASSFGTGDRGYTF. As DNA, the CDR3 is TGTGCCAGCAGTTTTGGGACAGGGGACCGTGGCTACACCTTC. The chain is built from TRBV12-3 or TRBV12-4 and TRBJ1-2; 10 positions match TRBD1. The CDR3 runs 14 residues. Losses at the gene ends were 3 bases for V and 7 bases for J; bases not matched to a gene: 5.

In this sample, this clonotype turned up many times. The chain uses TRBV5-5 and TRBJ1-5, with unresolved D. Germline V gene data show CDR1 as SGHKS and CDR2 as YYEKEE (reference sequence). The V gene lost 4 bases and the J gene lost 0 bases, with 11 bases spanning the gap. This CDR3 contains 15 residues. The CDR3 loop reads CASSKDIFSNQPQHF. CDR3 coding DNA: TGTGCCAGCAGCAAAGACATCTTTAGCAATCAGCCCCAGCATTTT.

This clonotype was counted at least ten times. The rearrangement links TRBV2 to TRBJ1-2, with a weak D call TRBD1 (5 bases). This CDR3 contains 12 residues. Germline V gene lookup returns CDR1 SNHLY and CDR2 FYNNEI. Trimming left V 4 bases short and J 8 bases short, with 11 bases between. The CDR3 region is CASSVSRAGYTF. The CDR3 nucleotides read TGTGCCAGCAGTGTAAGCAGGGCCGGCTACACCTTC.

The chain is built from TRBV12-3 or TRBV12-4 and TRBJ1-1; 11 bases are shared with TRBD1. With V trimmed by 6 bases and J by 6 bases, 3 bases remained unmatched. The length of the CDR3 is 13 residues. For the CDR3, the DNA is TGTGCCAGCAGCGGACAGGGGGCCGCTGAAGCTTTCTTT. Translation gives CASSGQGAAEAFF.

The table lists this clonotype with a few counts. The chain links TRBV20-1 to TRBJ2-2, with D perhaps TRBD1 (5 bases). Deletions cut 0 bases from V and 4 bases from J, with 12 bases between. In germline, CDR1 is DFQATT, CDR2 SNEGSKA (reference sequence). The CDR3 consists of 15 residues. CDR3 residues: CSARDPGKGTGELFF. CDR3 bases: TGCAGTGCTAGAGATCCAGGGAAGGGCACCGGGGAGCTGTTTTTT.

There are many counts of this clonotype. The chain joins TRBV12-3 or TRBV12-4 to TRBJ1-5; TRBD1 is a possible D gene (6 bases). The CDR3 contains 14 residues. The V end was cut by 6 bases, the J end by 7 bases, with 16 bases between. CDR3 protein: CASSPTGQGQPQHF. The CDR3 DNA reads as TGTGCCAGCAGCCCTACAGGGCAGGGCCAGCCCCAGCATTTT.

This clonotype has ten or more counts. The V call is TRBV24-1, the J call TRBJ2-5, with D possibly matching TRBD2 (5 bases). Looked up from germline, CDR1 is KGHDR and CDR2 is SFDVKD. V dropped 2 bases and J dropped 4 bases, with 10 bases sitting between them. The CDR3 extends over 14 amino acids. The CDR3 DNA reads TGTGCCACCAGTGATTCTGCGGGTGCAGAGACCCAGTACTTC. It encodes CATSDSAGAETQYF.

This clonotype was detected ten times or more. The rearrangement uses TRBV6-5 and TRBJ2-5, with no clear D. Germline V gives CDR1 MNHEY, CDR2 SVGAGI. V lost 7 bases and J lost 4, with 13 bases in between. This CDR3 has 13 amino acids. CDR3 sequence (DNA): TGTGCCAGCAATAACGAGACCCCAGAGACCCAGTACTTC. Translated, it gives CASNNETPETQYF.

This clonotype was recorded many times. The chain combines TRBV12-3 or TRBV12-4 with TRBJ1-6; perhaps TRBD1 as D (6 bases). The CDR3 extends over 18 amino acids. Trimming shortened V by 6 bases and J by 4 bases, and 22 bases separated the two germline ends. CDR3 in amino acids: CASSHLLQDSTYNSPLHF. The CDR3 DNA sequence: TGTGCCAGCAGCCACCTCTTGCAGGACAGCACTTATAATTCACCCCTCCACTTT.